Reported below is one T cell receptor beta chain. Its specific antigen is unknown. No base-level quality is on record; no much larger clone is a single base apart. The data were taken from a study of OX40 agonist ivuxolimab in advanced cancers. For the study in its entirety: Ivuxolimab, which targeted the costimulatory receptor OX40 (CD134), was an agonistic, fully human IgG2 monoclonal antibody. Intravenous ivuxolimab was administered to patients every 2 weeks at six dose levels: 0.01, 0.1, 0.3, 1.5, 3 and 10 mg/kg. Of the approximately 50 patients in dose escalation, about 19 had hepatocellular carcinoma, some 15 had melanoma, 9 had renal cell carcinoma and 9 had head and neck cancer. A male proportion of around 83% and a mean age of approximately 55 years, ranging from about 20 to 85, were recorded for the dose-escalation cohort. Prior anti-PD-1, anti-PD-L1 or anti-CTLA-4 therapy was permitted, and checkpoint inhibitors had been received by roughly 42% of dose-escalation patients. Three dose-escalation patients achieved partial responses, one with hepatocellular carcinoma and two with cutaneous melanoma. The point of sequencing TCRbeta in the periphery was to test whether ivuxolimab changed TCR sequence diversity and drove clonal T-cell expansion. The paper covers the monotherapy dose-escalation part of the phase I ivuxolimab trial, which included N ≈ 50 patients. The paper's findings and limits, for the study overall: After ivuxolimab, more expanded clones were found on average in CD8+ T cells than in CD4+ T cells. Clonal expansion of both CD4+ and CD8+ blood T cells was observed from baseline to week 6 at doses 0.1 to 3.0 mg/kg. In partial responders in the 0.1-3.0 mg/kg groups, normalized peripheral clonal expansion was found to be among the lowest, especially among CD8+ T cells. Low levels of normalized T-cell clonal expansion were also seen in some patients who did not respond. The antigen specificity of the clonally expanded peripheral T cells was not determined.

Genomic DNA was isolated from the sorted cells so that the TCRbeta CDR3 region could be sequenced. The immunoSEQ Assay was used for sequencing of TCRbeta CDR3 regions. The source is immuneACCESS, and TCRdb retained only in-frame sequences with V and J called. Part of the clones is not carried over; for the studies checked, unresolved V genes explain less than half of this, and the remainder is unexplained. This sample comprises 10,000 to 15,000 clones, about 87% of them detected only once. The ten largest clonotypes hold around 45% of the sample. Reading the germline V gene gives CDR1 MRHNA and CDR2 SNTAGT. From the cysteine through the phenylalanine, the CDR3 covers 14 amino acids. Only the CDR3 part of the read is kept: 42 bases, read in frame from the first base. V and J are trimmed by 3 bases and 2 bases, and the gene matches miss 2 bases of the junction. The trial excluded patients who had a history of autoimmune disease or who were on systemic immunosuppression. Peripheral blood for TCR sequencing was collected from all dose cohorts at baseline, on cycle 4 day 1, and on cycle 7 day 1. The samples were taken from a phase I, first-in-human, multicenter, open-label dose-escalation trial of ivuxolimab. Adults with locally advanced or metastatic melanoma, renal cell, hepatocellular, or head and neck squamous cell carcinoma were enrolled in the trial. Before TCR sequencing, CD4+ T cells and CD8+ T cells from peripheral blood were sorted into separate populations.

This sequence uses TRBV6-4 and TRBJ2-7; 9 bases in the junction line up with TRBD2. The sequencing here drew on CD4+ or CD8+ T cells sorted from blood, taken in a trial of the OX40 agonist ivuxolimab. The receptor's source is an adult with an advanced solid tumor such as melanoma, head and neck, liver or kidney cancer. The CDR3 corresponds to CASSEREGPYEQYF. DNA sequence: TGTGCCAGCAGTGAGCGGGAGGGCCCCTACGAGCAGTACTTC.